These T cell receptor beta chains were read from a single sample in a study of blood T cell repertoires in COVID-19. TCRdb's table, derived via immunoSEQ multiplex PCR, lists solely in-frame clones and lacks some. The data contain about 94,000 clones, 80% to 85% of them singletons. What was sequenced was peripheral blood. The receptors were gathered from a man between 60 and 75 years old with acute or convalescent COVID-19. Both conserved end residues are part of each CDR3. A D gene is named only where the DNA matches it firmly. Size tells how often a clone was seen (once, few, many) or the class of an expanded clone, and some rows leave it out.

J: TRBJ1-4
size: NA
length: 17
D: NA
V: TRBV4-1
DNA: TGCGCCAGCAGCCAATCCGGACAGCTTGCAACTAATGAAAAACTGTTTTTT
CDR3: CASSQSGQLATNEKLFF

J: TRBJ2-1
size: few
length: 15
D: TRBD2
V: TRBV19
DNA: TGTGCCAGTAGTCGGGACCGAGGGAGGGACAATGAGCAGTTCTTC
CDR3: CASSRDRGRDNEQFF

J: TRBJ1-2
size: NA
length: 16
D: NA
V: TRBV5-1
DNA: TGCGCCAGCAGCCCCGCACCAGGACTCGCCTTCTATGGCTACACCTTC
CDR3: CASSPAPGLAFYGYTF

J: TRBJ1-2
size: NA
length: 15
D: TRBD1
V: TRBV18
DNA: TGTGCCAGCTCTGAAAAACAGGGGGGCAACTATGGCTACACCTTC
CDR3: CASSEKQGGNYGYTF

J: TRBJ1-1
size: NA
length: 14
D: NA
V: TRBV4-1
DNA: TGCGCCAGCAGCCGACAAACATGGAACACTGAAGCTTTCTTT
CDR3: CASSRQTWNTEAFF

J: TRBJ2-1
size: NA
length: 15
D: NA
V: TRBV5-1
DNA: TGCGCCAGCAGCTTGGCCAATGAGGCTTACAATGAGCAGTTCTTC
CDR3: CASSLANEAYNEQFF

J: TRBJ2-2
size: NA
length: 14
D: NA
V: TRBV5-1
DNA: TGCGCCAGCAGATGGGGCCAGGACACCGGGGAGCTGTTTTTT
CDR3: CASRWGQDTGELFF

J: TRBJ1-5
size: NA
length: 15
D: NA
V: TRBV7-8
DNA: TGTGCCAGCAGCTTAGTAGGGGGGGCTGGTCAGCCCCAGCATTTT
CDR3: CASSLVGGAGQPQHF

J: TRBJ2-3
size: NA
length: 17
D: TRBD1
V: TRBV19
DNA: TGTGCCAGTAGTATGTTCATGGGACAGCCTAGCACAGATACGCAGTATTTT
CDR3: CASSMFMGQPSTDTQYF

J: TRBJ2-7
size: NA
length: 15
D: TRBD1
V: TRBV5-1
DNA: TGCGCCAGCAGCATTACCGCCACAGGGGCCTACGAGCAGTACTTC
CDR3: CASSITATGAYEQYF

J: TRBJ1-6
size: NA
length: 13
D: NA
V: TRBV7-2
DNA: TGTGCCAGCAGCTTAACGACTGCCTCACCCCTCCACTTT
CDR3: CASSLTTASPLHF

J: TRBJ1-3
size: NA
length: 15
D: NA
V: TRBV5-6
DNA: TGTGCCAGCCGACTGCGGACAGTAACTGGAAACACCATATATTTT
CDR3: CASRLRTVTGNTIYF

J: TRBJ1-4
size: NA
length: 16
D: NA
V: TRBV2
DNA: TGTGCCAGCAGTGAACAGGGTTTGTCGACTAATGAAAAACTGTTTTTT
CDR3: CASSEQGLSTNEKLFF

J: TRBJ2-3
size: NA
length: 16
D: TRBD2
V: TRBV24-1
DNA: TGTGCCACCAGTGATTTGAAGCTAGCGGGGGCGGATACGCAGTATTTT
CDR3: CATSDLKLAGADTQYF

J: TRBJ1-4
size: NA
length: 15
D: NA
V: TRBV28
DNA: TGTGCCAGCAGTTTATTGGAGTCCACTAATGAAAAACTGTTTTTT
CDR3: CASSLLESTNEKLFF

J: TRBJ2-1
size: NA
length: 14
D: TRBD1
V: TRBV7-3
DNA: TGTGCCAGCAGCTTGGGACAGGGGGTGAATGAGCAGTTCTTC
CDR3: CASSLGQGVNEQFF

J: TRBJ2-7
size: NA
length: 16
D: TRBD1
V: TRBV4-1
DNA: TGCGCCAGCAGCCAAGTAAAGGGACAGGGTTTACAAGAGCAGTACTTC
CDR3: CASSQVKGQGLQEQYF

J: TRBJ1-2
size: few
length: 12
D: NA
V: TRBV12-3/TRBV12-4
DNA: TGTGCCAGCAGTTTTAAGGGAGCTGGCTACACCTTC
CDR3: CASSFKGAGYTF

J: TRBJ2-1
size: NA
length: 12
D: NA
V: TRBV30
DNA: TGTGCCTGGAGTGCGTCCTACAATGAGCAGTTCTTC
CDR3: CAWSASYNEQFF

J: TRBJ2-2
size: once
length: 16
D: TRBD2
V: TRBV2
DNA: TGTGCCAGACGACTAGCGGGGACCGCGAACACCGGGGAGCTGTTTTTT
CDR3: CARRLAGTANTGELFF

J: TRBJ2-6
size: NA
length: 15
D: NA
V: TRBV6-7
DNA: TGTGCCAGCACTACAGGGTTAGCTGGGGCCAACGTCCTGACTTTC
CDR3: CASTTGLAGANVLTF

J: TRBJ2-7
size: NA
length: 13
D: NA
V: TRBV6-2/TRBV6-3
DNA: TGTGCCAGCAGCCCGGGACTCGTTTACGAGCAGTACTTC
CDR3: CASSPGLVYEQYF

J: TRBJ1-2
size: once
length: 14
D: NA
V: TRBV18
DNA: TGTGCCAGCTCGCCCGACAGCACCAACTATGGCTACACCTTC
CDR3: CASSPDSTNYGYTF

J: TRBJ2-7
size: NA
length: 16
D: NA
V: TRBV4-3
DNA: TGCGCCAGCAGCCAAGAAAGGACAGCCATCTCCTACGAGCAGTACTTC
CDR3: CASSQERTAISYEQYF

J: TRBJ2-6
size: once
length: 15
D: NA
V: TRBV6-5
DNA: TGTGCCAGCAGTTCACGGGTCTCTGGGGCCAACGTCCTGACTTTC
CDR3: CASSSRVSGANVLTF

J: TRBJ2-3
size: NA
length: 14
D: NA
V: TRBV9
DNA: TGTGCCAGCAGCGTAGCCGTAATGACAGATACGCAGTATTTT
CDR3: CASSVAVMTDTQYF

J: TRBJ1-5
size: once
length: 15
D: NA
V: TRBV5-1
DNA: TGCGCCAGCAGCTTGGATGGGGGCCGGGAACAGCCCCAGCATTTT
CDR3: CASSLDGGREQPQHF